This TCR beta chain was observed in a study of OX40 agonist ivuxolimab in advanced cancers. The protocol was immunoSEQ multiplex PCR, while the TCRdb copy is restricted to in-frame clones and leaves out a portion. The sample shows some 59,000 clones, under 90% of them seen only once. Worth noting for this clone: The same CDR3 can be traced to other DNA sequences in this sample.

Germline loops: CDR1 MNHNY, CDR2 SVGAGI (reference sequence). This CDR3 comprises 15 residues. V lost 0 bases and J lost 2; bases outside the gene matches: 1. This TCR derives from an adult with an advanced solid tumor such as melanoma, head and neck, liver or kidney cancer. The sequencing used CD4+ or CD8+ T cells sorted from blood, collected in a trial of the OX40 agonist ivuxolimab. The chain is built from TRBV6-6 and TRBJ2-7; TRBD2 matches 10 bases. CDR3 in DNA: TGTGCCAGCAGTTACTCGCTAGCGGGGGCCTACGAGCAGTACTTC. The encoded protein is CASSYSLAGAYEQYF.